This passage covers 4 T cell receptor beta chains from one sample sequenced in a study of radiotherapy plus CTLA-4 blockade in lung cancer. Assay: immunoSEQ multiplex PCR; the TCRdb copy retains only in-frame clones and omits some. This table holds some 110,000 clones, roughly 74% found once. The sample in question was peripheral blood, obtained from a patient treated with radiotherapy plus ipilimumab. The receptors here all came from a human donor with non-small cell lung cancer who had a partial response to radiotherapy plus ipilimumab.

This clone was seen just once. This chain uses TRBV28 with TRBJ1-2; maybe TRBD1 (6 bases). This CDR3 spans 13 amino acids. Germline V CDR1 and CDR2: MDHEN, SYDVKM. Trimming took 7 bases from V and 5 from J, leaving 14 bases between them. In DNA, the CDR3 is TGTGCCAGCACCCCACAGGGTTTGTATGGCTACACCTTC. Its translation is CASTPQGLYGYTF.

CDR3 nucleotides: TGTGCCAGCAGTTACGGCCTTGCAGTAGATACGCAGTATTTT. This gives the protein CASSYGLAVDTQYF. This sequence joins TRBV6-5 and TRBJ2-3; D remains ambiguous. The CDR3 has 14 residues. V was pared by 2 bases and J by 5 bases, with 11 bases between. Looked up from germline, CDR1 is MNHEY and CDR2 is SVGAGI.

The chain recombines TRBV18 with TRBJ2-1, with 13 bases lining up with TRBD2. V gave up 4 bases and J gave up 7 bases; unmatched junction bases: 10. Germline-derived CDR1 and CDR2 are KGHSH and LQKENI. CDR3 length: 17 amino acids. The CDR3 here is CASSLRTSGSQGNEQFF. CDR3 in DNA: TGTGCCAGCTCACTTCGGACTAGCGGGAGCCAGGGAAATGAGCAGTTCTTC.

This rearrangement joins TRBV7-2 to TRBJ2-5; 7 nucleotides align to TRBD1. The germline gives CDR1 SGHTA, CDR2 FQGNSA. The CDR3 has 15 amino acids. The J segment lost 5 bases and the V segment lost 5 bases, leaving 11 bases of the junction unmatched. The CDR3 loop is CASSLTGTVGETQYF. CDR3 nucleotide sequence: TGTGCCAGCAGCCTGACAGGGACGGTTGGCGAGACCCAGTACTTC.